Sequencing of this TCR beta chain was carried out in a study of shared clonotypes between healthy human individuals. J was trimmed by 4 bases and V by 3 bases; bases with no gene match: 11. Looked up from germline, CDR1 is KGHSH and CDR2 is LQKENI. The CDR3 has 18 residues. Sequencing used immunoSEQ multiplex PCR; TCRdb keeps in-frame clones, though not all of them. The table has 2 million to 2.5 million clones, around 95% seen once. Specimen: naive CD4+ T cells sorted from blood. The subset is: CD45RA+ positively selected. This TCR derives from a man between 18 and 35 years old in good health. The V and J genes are TRBV18 and TRBJ2-6, with 8 bases fitting TRBD1. CDR3 protein: CASSPTTTRGPGANVLTF. The CDR3 DNA follows: TGTGCCAGCTCACCTACGACCACCAGGGGGCCCGGGGCCAACGTCCTGACTTTC.